This T cell receptor (beta chain) was identified during a study of cytomegalovirus exposure and HLA in healthy donors. PCR amplification relied on 60 Vbeta primers (plus 13 Jbeta primers). The assay was immunoSEQ multiplex PCR, and TCRdb's table has in-frame clones only and misses some. The sample lists about 160,000 clones, approximately 80% occurring once. Study-wide results and limits: A reported reduction in N-insertions relative to the 666-donor mean was seen in an Asian-associated ancestry cluster in a later analysis. In vitro checks showed that a few CMV-associated chains really do target CMV antigens.

In the case of this clone: The antigen is unknown.

The V end lost 6 bases, the J end lost 2 bases, and 21 bases lay between the germline ends. Germline V gene data show CDR1 as SGHNT and CDR2 as YYREEE (reference sequence). The CDR3 runs 16 residues. The clonotype was recovered from a man younger than 35 in good health and CMV-seronegative. This chain uses TRBV5-4 with TRBJ2-7; D is perhaps TRBD2 (6 bases). Sequences were obtained from PBMCs. The CDR3 region is CASTPGGLSTPYEQYF. The CDR3 nucleotides are TGTGCCAGCACCCCCGGAGGACTATCTACTCCCTACGAGCAGTACTTC.